The entry below gives a single T cell receptor (beta chain) sequence along with its context. The CDR3 spans 14 residues. V was trimmed by 4 bases and J by 9 bases, leaving 18 bases between them. The germline V gene has CDR1 KGHDR and CDR2 SFDVKD. The data belong to a study of blood T cell repertoires in COVID-19. Study background: Both acute and convalescent COVID-19 samples were obtained from the United States, Italy and Spain. T cells, B-cell-depleted T cells, or PBMCs provided the cDNA or gDNA that served as material.

Per the original data handling: Researchers report that nucleated cell counts were estimated from reference gene primer amplification. Repertoires were generated with immunoSEQ multiplex PCR, while TCRdb's copy carries only in-frame clones and drops some. The D gene and trimming were derived from the DNA, and the V and J assignments and clone size from that table. The sample records some 220,000 clones, about 83% being singletons. The source is a man in his fifties with acute or convalescent COVID-19. Sequenced sample: peripheral blood. The chain combines TRBV24-1 with TRBJ2-7; D is perhaps TRBD1 (5 bases). This CDR3 is CATSDLRDSQGQYF. The CDR3 bases are TGTGCCACCAGTGACCTCAGGGATTCTCAGGGGCAGTACTTC.